This T cell receptor beta chain originates from a study of cytomegalovirus exposure and HLA in healthy donors (dated by TCRdb to about 2017). In terms of the full investigation: An earlier analysis of several hundred of the donors reported about 290 Gb of sequence data and 117 million unique TCR beta sequences from roughly 180 million T cells. An early release covering roughly 640 HLA-typed donors comprised approximately 300 gigabases of sequencing data and 65 million to 100 million unique TCR sequences. Of the approximately 400 genotyped donors, approximately 80% fell in the genetic ancestry cluster associated with self-reported Caucasian donors. The study aimed to test whether signatures of past pathogen exposure could be identified by cataloging public T cell receptors. The T cell repertoires of 550 to 850 subjects were profiled by immunosequencing and related to cytomegalovirus serostatus. A separate validation cohort of 100 to 150 different subjects was used in addition to the 666-subject first cohort. To predict cytomegalovirus infection status, the study brought together high-throughput TCR immunosequencing, statistical association of individual TCRs with disease status, and machine learning. A later analysis re-analyzed previously published TCR beta repertoires from hundreds of donors and added high-resolution HLA genotyping to study TCR occurrence patterns. The later analysis used no new phenotypic data to find candidate immune exposures, relying instead on TCR beta sequences and their occurrence across donors. In an earlier analysis of about 590 of the donors, high-throughput TCR beta sequencing was used to judge whether each TCR beta V gene segment behaved as functional or pseudogenic. Alongside the repertoire data, information on donor age, sex, ethnicity and CMV serostatus was compiled. A later genetic analysis used genome-wide SNP genotypes for about three fifths of the roughly 700 donors, treating that subset as a discovery cohort. Every repertoire in the discovery cohort had been generated on one and the same sequencing platform. HLA typing covered class I and class II loci at four-digit resolution. Typing coverage varied by locus: roughly 620-640 donors for A, B, C, DRB1 and DQB1; roughly 560 for DQA1; about 590 for DPA1; approximately 450 for DPB1. Because of strong linkage in the cohort, five DR-DQ haplotypes were treated as single units for association and clustering. On average, roughly 240,000 unique TCR beta nucleotide sequences were sequenced per donor among 398 genotyped donors of the cohort, with roughly 18% of those sequences being non-productive. What the study reported, not specific to this receptor: A later analysis reported that several top co-occurrence clusters appeared linked to parvovirus B19, influenza, CMV and Epstein-Barr virus. Correlated functional status among segregating V segments might be attributable to linkage disequilibrium, but an unknown experimental factor could not be ruled out. A later genetic analysis reported fewer N-insertions in productive TCRs among donors in an Asian-associated ancestry cluster than the 666-donor mean. In the study, around 150 TCR beta chains were listed as associated with cytomegalovirus. Because counts were too low, some 17 rarely observed V segments, including chromosome 9 orphons, were excluded from the earlier analysis of around 640 of the donors. At a false discovery rate of 0.05, a later analysis linked roughly 17,000 TCR beta sequences to specific HLA alleles. While some public TCRs were present in many individuals, most TCR sequences turned up only very rarely across donors. An earlier analysis of approximately 500 of the donors showed that most TCR beta V segments appeared in productive rearrangements either about 87% or about 30% of the time, which broadly matched IMGT annotations. Most CMV-associated TCR beta chains appeared to be HLA-restricted in a later analysis, and the HLA associations seemed to be driven largely by CMV exposure. The authors suggested that the approach could potentially be generalized to other disease states and immunological phenotypes. Only TCR beta chains were sequenced in this cohort, and the absence of alpha or paired-chain data limited detectable features. Three of the identified cytomegalovirus-associated TCR beta chains were confirmed in vitro to be specific for cytomegalovirus antigens. Some IMGT-functional V segments, including TRBV6-2 and TRBV6-3, could not be told apart with the 87-base-pair reads, so those segments were excluded. Because HLA typing was missing for some donors at each locus, association tests included only the typed subset. In a later genetic analysis, a missense DCLRE1C variant was associated with V-gene and J-gene trimming of TCR beta chains, and the association was replicated in an independent cohort. The classifier was reported to diagnose cytomegalovirus status with high specificity and sensitivity in both the original and validation cohorts. Strong co-occurrence of HLA alleles, especially DR and DQ, made assigning TCR associations to individual alleles difficult. A cluster of highly shared sequence variants was judged likely to represent a technical artifact of the sequencing pipeline. A further reported finding was that TCR beta sequences accurately predicted the HLA-A and HLA-B alleles for most subjects in the first cohort. For the cohort, immune exposure information was limited to CMV serostatus. In a later analysis, HLA-associated TCR beta chains were found to be more clonally expanded and to have lower generation probabilities than equally common non-associated chains. According to a later analysis, TCR association rates differed among HLA loci, with DRB1 alleles showing the most associated TCRs and HLA-C alleles showing the fewest. The presence/absence analyses assumed that sequencing depth was roughly uniform across donors, and that assumption may not be true.

Libraries were made using the immunoSEQ multiplex PCR assay. A mixture of 60 forward primers for TCR Vbeta segments and 13 reverse primers for TCR Jbeta segments was used in the multiplex PCR. Amplification of the CDR3 region of rearranged TCR beta genes was performed with a multiplex PCR assay on genomic DNA. The amplified TCR beta libraries were sequenced on the Illumina HiSeq System as 87-base-pair reads. On the authors' methods: A later analysis counted 75 million to 100 million unique TCR beta chains across the roughly 700 repertoires, and 9 million to 14 million of these chains were shared by at least two donors. Raw reads were error-corrected and collapsed into unique sequences with a nearest-neighbor algorithm that merged closely related sequences to remove PCR and sequencing errors. To assign V, D and J gene segments, CDR3 sequences were aligned to IMGT reference sequences. Each retained sequence needed at least a six-nucleotide match to both a V gene segment and a J gene segment. Rearrangements were classified as productive when the CDR3 lacked stop codons and remained in frame with V and J, and all other rearrangements were classified as non-productive. Following IMGT convention, CDR3 was defined as the stretch from the second conserved V-encoded cysteine to the conserved J-encoded phenylalanine. Sequences without an unambiguous match to a single V gene segment were excluded from the earlier analysis of about 600 of the donors. In an earlier analysis of almost 600 of the donors, a V segment was called functional when productive rearrangements were above 56.7%, and segregating when the standard deviation between donors exceeded 5%. A statistical classification framework was built for diagnosing cytomegalovirus status from the catalog of TCR beta chain sequences. A later analysis assigned V and J genes by comparing TCR nucleotide sequences with IMGT/GENE-DB human TR gene sequences. A later analysis assigned CDR3 sequences and most-parsimonious VDJ recombination scenarios with the TCRdist pipeline. A later analysis defined each TCR beta chain by its CDR3 amino acid sequence plus V-gene family, and excluded reads lacking a unique V-gene family. A later analysis removed over 500 highly shared, low-generation-probability nucleotide sequences to deal with suspected cross-contamination and a sequencing artifact. A later analysis calculated a clonal expansion index for each public chain from normalized within-repertoire ranks of inferred template counts. In a later analysis, generation probabilities were computed with a VDJ recombination model fitted to out-of-frame rearrangements, and the resulting probabilities were checked against IGoR. A later analysis scored TCR-TCR, TCR-HLA and TCR-CMV co-occurrence with hypergeometric tests, applying a repertoire-size bias correction to TCR pairs. In a later analysis, false discovery rates were estimated by permuting HLA or CMV assignments 20 times. A later analysis grouped co-occurring TCRs with DBSCAN, adding TCRdist sequence similarity when clustering within HLA-allele-positive subsets. Co-occurrence clustering excluded repertoires with fewer than 30,000 or more than 120,000 public chains, plus five with anomalous nucleotide sharing. As stored in TCRdb, this immuneACCESS dataset retains in-frame rearrangements with V and J assigned. A fraction of the clones does not appear; measured against another copy, unresolved V genes explain less than half of the discrepancy, and the remainder lacks a known reason. The DNA was the basis for D and trimming; V, J and clone size are from that table. Across this sample there are 100,000 to 150,000 clones, with around 74% seen only once. The ten largest make up approximately 30% of the sample.

From the cysteine through the phenylalanine, the CDR3 covers 13 amino acids. Only CDR3 DNA remains: 39 bases, in frame from the first base. According to the germline V gene, CDR1 reads ENHRY and CDR2 reads SYGVKD. The V and J ends are trimmed by 4 bases and 5 bases, leaving 11 bases between them. Details on this clone: What this receptor recognizes is not known. No quality values exist for individual bases; no much larger clone is one base distant.

The cohort comprised some 680 healthy bone marrow donors. All cohort members were sampled while nominally healthy, although unrecorded immune exposures were likely present. The donor tested CMV seropositive, placing the donor among the approximately 310 seropositive members of the cohort. Each donor provided a peripheral blood sample, and peripheral blood mononuclear cells were used for TCR beta sequencing. The Qiagen DNeasy Blood Extraction Kit was used to extract genomic DNA from the blood cell samples. The sequencing sample was made of PBMCs. This clonotype was sampled from a man aged 60-69 years in good health and CMV-seropositive. The chain is encoded by TRBV10-3 joined to TRBJ2-5; TRBD2 is possibly the D segment (7 matching bases). The DNA sequence follows: TGTGCCATCAGTGGGGGGGGGCAGGAGACCCAGTACTTC. It encodes CAISGGGQETQYF.